The rows below give T cell receptor beta chains drawn from one sample of a study of blood T cell repertoires in COVID-19. Sequenced by immunoSEQ multiplex PCR; TCRdb stores in-frame clones only, minus some. This sample carries a few hundred thousand clones, roughly 90% of them seen once, and the ten largest clones take under 7.5%. Sequenced sample: peripheral blood. The receptors shown here come from a man aged 18 to 30 who had recovered from COVID-19. Both conserved end residues are part of each CDR3. Fields, in order: CDR3 length, V gene, D gene, J gene, CDR3 protein. D genes are given only for firm matches.

CDR3 length: 15
V gene: TRBV5-1
D gene: .
J gene: TRBJ2-7
CDR3 protein: CASSLDTSINYEQYF

CDR3 length: 13
V gene: TRBV6-2/TRBV6-3
D gene: .
J gene: TRBJ1-5
CDR3 protein: CASSLLQGQPQHF

CDR3 length: 14
V gene: TRBV7-2
D gene: TRBD1
J gene: TRBJ1-1
CDR3 protein: CASSLTGSFAEAFF

CDR3 length: 16
V gene: TRBV5-6
D gene: .
J gene: TRBJ1-2
CDR3 protein: CASSLTGSVTQYGYTF

CDR3 length: 15
V gene: TRBV13
D gene: TRBD2
J gene: TRBJ2-7
CDR3 protein: CASSSLSGRIYEQYF

CDR3 length: 14
V gene: TRBV5-4
D gene: TRBD1
J gene: TRBJ1-2
CDR3 protein: CASSPGTENYGYTF

CDR3 length: 15
V gene: TRBV19
D gene: TRBD2
J gene: TRBJ2-5
CDR3 protein: CASRRGLAPQETQYF

CDR3 length: 11
V gene: TRBV20-1
D gene: .
J gene: TRBJ2-7
CDR3 protein: CSASLGYEQYF

CDR3 length: 14
V gene: TRBV5-1
D gene: TRBD2
J gene: TRBJ2-1
CDR3 protein: CATQKTSGSNEQFF

CDR3 length: 14
V gene: TRBV7-9
D gene: TRBD1
J gene: TRBJ1-2
CDR3 protein: CASRQGPQEDGYTF

CDR3 length: 13
V gene: TRBV7-3
D gene: TRBD1
J gene: TRBJ1-2
CDR3 protein: CASSTGQGYGYTF

CDR3 length: 14
V gene: TRBV6-5
D gene: TRBD2
J gene: TRBJ2-1
CDR3 protein: CASSYAGGGNEQFF

CDR3 length: 15
V gene: TRBV5-1
D gene: .
J gene: TRBJ1-1
CDR3 protein: CASSLNAGENTEAFF

CDR3 length: 15
V gene: TRBV3-1/TRBV3-2
D gene: .
J gene: TRBJ2-1
CDR3 protein: CASSQEDQAKDEQFF

CDR3 length: 14
V gene: TRBV7-8
D gene: .
J gene: TRBJ1-1
CDR3 protein: CASSLEEENTEAFF

CDR3 length: 16
V gene: TRBV7-8
D gene: TRBD1
J gene: TRBJ1-2
CDR3 protein: CASSLQRDRVTYGYTF

CDR3 length: 16
V gene: TRBV5-1
D gene: TRBD2
J gene: TRBJ2-1
CDR3 protein: CASSLVGTSNYNEQFF

CDR3 length: 14
V gene: TRBV11-2
D gene: .
J gene: TRBJ1-2
CDR3 protein: CASSPTGQGEGYTF

CDR3 length: 14
V gene: TRBV7-8
D gene: TRBD1
J gene: TRBJ2-1
CDR3 protein: CASSTDRGPNEQFF

CDR3 length: 17
V gene: TRBV6-6
D gene: .
J gene: TRBJ1-1
CDR3 protein: CASSPQAMAGWDTEAFF

CDR3 length: 11
V gene: TRBV29-1
D gene: .
J gene: TRBJ1-1
CDR3 protein: CSVDKNTEAFF

CDR3 length: 14
V gene: TRBV5-6
D gene: .
J gene: TRBJ2-7
CDR3 protein: CASSRVARNYEQYF

CDR3 length: 15
V gene: TRBV5-1
D gene: .
J gene: TRBJ2-1
CDR3 protein: CASSLVGSSYNEQFF

CDR3 length: 15
V gene: TRBV6-2/TRBV6-3
D gene: TRBD1
J gene: TRBJ1-2
CDR3 protein: CASSYPGTGDYGYTF

CDR3 length: 14
V gene: TRBV3-1/TRBV3-2
D gene: TRBD1
J gene: TRBJ2-2
CDR3 protein: CASSHGQGAGELFF

CDR3 length: 15
V gene: TRBV9
D gene: TRBD1
J gene: TRBJ2-7
CDR3 protein: CASSVEGTGSYEQYF

CDR3 length: 12
V gene: TRBV5-1
D gene: TRBD1
J gene: TRBJ2-1
CDR3 protein: CASSSNRDREIF

CDR3 length: 14
V gene: TRBV7-6
D gene: TRBD2
J gene: TRBJ2-7
CDR3 protein: CASSPGLVPHEQYF

CDR3 length: 16
V gene: TRBV18
D gene: TRBD1
J gene: TRBJ2-7
CDR3 protein: CASSPGTGARRDEQYF

CDR3 length: 16
V gene: TRBV3-1/TRBV3-2
D gene: TRBD2
J gene: TRBJ2-1
CDR3 protein: CASSPRLAMSYNEQFF

CDR3 length: 16
V gene: TRBV5-4
D gene: TRBD1
J gene: TRBJ2-4
CDR3 protein: CASSWGTGLGKNIQYF

CDR3 length: 11
V gene: TRBV6-2/TRBV6-3
D gene: .
J gene: TRBJ2-7
CDR3 protein: CASSSSDEQYF

CDR3 length: 14
V gene: TRBV5-1
D gene: TRBD1
J gene: TRBJ1-2
CDR3 protein: CASSGDRGHFGYTF

CDR3 length: 14
V gene: TRBV30
D gene: TRBD1
J gene: TRBJ2-2
CDR3 protein: CAWSRQGSTGELFF

CDR3 length: 15
V gene: TRBV6-5
D gene: TRBD1
J gene: TRBJ2-7
CDR3 protein: CASSIRDRQPYEQYF

CDR3 length: 15
V gene: TRBV7-3
D gene: TRBD1
J gene: TRBJ2-1
CDR3 protein: CASSLPGQGFNEQFF

CDR3 length: 17
V gene: TRBV4-1
D gene: .
J gene: TRBJ2-2
CDR3 protein: CASSQGGGLTNTGELFF

CDR3 length: 16
V gene: TRBV27
D gene: TRBD2
J gene: TRBJ2-7
CDR3 protein: CASSHPGASGRGEQYF

CDR3 length: 15
V gene: TRBV19
D gene: .
J gene: TRBJ2-2
CDR3 protein: CASTSLGAGTGELFF

CDR3 length: 14
V gene: TRBV11-2
D gene: .
J gene: TRBJ1-3
CDR3 protein: CASSFDSSGNTIYF

CDR3 length: 15
V gene: TRBV7-6
D gene: TRBD2
J gene: TRBJ2-5
CDR3 protein: CASSLWGGSQETQYF

CDR3 length: 12
V gene: TRBV7-9
D gene: .
J gene: TRBJ1-3
CDR3 protein: CASRLQGYTIYF

CDR3 length: 16
V gene: TRBV18
D gene: .
J gene: TRBJ1-1
CDR3 protein: CASSPPGSGGATEAFF

CDR3 length: 13
V gene: TRBV7-3
D gene: .
J gene: TRBJ2-1
CDR3 protein: CASSFDRGNEQFF

CDR3 length: 13
V gene: TRBV5-1
D gene: TRBD1
J gene: TRBJ1-1
CDR3 protein: CASMGQGFTEAFF

CDR3 length: 12
V gene: TRBV6-1
D gene: .
J gene: TRBJ2-3
CDR3 protein: CASSEGQDTQYF

CDR3 length: 15
V gene: TRBV18
D gene: TRBD2
J gene: TRBJ2-4
CDR3 protein: CASSPGLAGRDIQYF

CDR3 length: 15
V gene: TRBV5-6
D gene: .
J gene: TRBJ2-1
CDR3 protein: CASLGRHRVYNEQFF

CDR3 length: 16
V gene: TRBV5-1
D gene: TRBD1
J gene: TRBJ2-7
CDR3 protein: CASSLAGTGGKYEQYF

CDR3 length: 15
V gene: TRBV19
D gene: TRBD1
J gene: TRBJ2-2
CDR3 protein: CASSIDPTGPGELFF

CDR3 length: 14
V gene: TRBV5-1
D gene: .
J gene: TRBJ1-2
CDR3 protein: CASSPEDANYGYTF

CDR3 length: 11
V gene: TRBV7-3
D gene: .
J gene: TRBJ1-1
CDR3 protein: CASSRGGEAFF

CDR3 length: 15
V gene: TRBV5-1
D gene: .
J gene: TRBJ1-1
CDR3 protein: CASSLDGGLDTEAFF

CDR3 length: 14
V gene: TRBV23-1
D gene: TRBD1
J gene: TRBJ1-4
CDR3 protein: CASRPGQGRGKLFF

CDR3 length: 13
V gene: TRBV11-3
D gene: .
J gene: TRBJ1-1
CDR3 protein: CASSLAGGNEAFF